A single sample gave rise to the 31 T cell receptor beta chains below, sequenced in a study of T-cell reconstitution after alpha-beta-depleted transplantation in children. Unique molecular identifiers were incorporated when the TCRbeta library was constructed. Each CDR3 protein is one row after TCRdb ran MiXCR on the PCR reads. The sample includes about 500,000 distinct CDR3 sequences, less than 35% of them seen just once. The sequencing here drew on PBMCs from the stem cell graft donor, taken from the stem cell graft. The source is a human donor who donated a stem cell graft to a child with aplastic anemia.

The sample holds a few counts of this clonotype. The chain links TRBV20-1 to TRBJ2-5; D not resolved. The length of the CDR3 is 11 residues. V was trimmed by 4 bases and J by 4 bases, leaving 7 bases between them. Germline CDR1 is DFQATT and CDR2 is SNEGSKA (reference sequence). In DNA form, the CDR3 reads TGCAGTGCTATGTTAGCAGAGACCCAGTACTTC. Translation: CSAMLAETQYF.

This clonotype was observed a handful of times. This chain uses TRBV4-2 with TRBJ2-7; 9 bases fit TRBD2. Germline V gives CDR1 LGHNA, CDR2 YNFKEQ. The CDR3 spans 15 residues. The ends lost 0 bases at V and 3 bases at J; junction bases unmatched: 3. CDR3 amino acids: CASSQENSGSYEQYF. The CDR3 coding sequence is TGTGCCAGCAGCCAAGAGAATAGCGGGAGCTACGAGCAGTACTTC.

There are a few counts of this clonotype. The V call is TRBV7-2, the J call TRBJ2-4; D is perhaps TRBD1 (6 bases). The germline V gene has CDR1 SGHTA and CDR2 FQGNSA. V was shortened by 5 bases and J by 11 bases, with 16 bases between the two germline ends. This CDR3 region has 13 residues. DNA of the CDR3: TGTGCCAGCAGCAGGGACATGGGCAGCCTTCAGTACTTC. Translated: CASSRDMGSLQYF. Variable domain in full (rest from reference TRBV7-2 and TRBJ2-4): GAGVSQSPSNKVTEKGKDVELRCDPISGHTALYWYRQSLGQGLEFLIYFQGNSAPDKSGLPSDRFSAERTGGSVSTLTIQRTQQEDSAVYLCASSRDMGSLQYFGAGTRLSVL.

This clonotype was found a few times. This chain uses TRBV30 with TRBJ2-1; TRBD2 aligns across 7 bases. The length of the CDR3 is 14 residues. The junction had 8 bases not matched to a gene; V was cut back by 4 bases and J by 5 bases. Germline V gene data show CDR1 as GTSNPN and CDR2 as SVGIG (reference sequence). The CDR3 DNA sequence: TGTGCCTGGAACCTCGGGAGGTCGAACAATGAGCAGTTCTTC. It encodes CAWNLGRSNNEQFF.

The CDR3 nucleotides are TGTGCCAGCAGTTTAGGGATAGGGCGGCTCAATCAGCCCCAGCATTTT. This codes for CASSLGIGRLNQPQHF. The chain carries TRBV12-3 or TRBV12-4 and TRBJ1-5; no clear D gene. V was shortened by 1 base and J by 3 bases, with 13 bases between the two germline ends. CDR3 length: 16 amino acids.

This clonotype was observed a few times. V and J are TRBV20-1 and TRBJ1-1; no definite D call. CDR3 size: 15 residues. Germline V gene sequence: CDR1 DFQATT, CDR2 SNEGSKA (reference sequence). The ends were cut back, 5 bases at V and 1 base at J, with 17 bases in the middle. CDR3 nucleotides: TGCAGTGCTCGACCCCGCTTGACGGGGAACACTGAAGCTTTCTTT. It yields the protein CSARPRLTGNTEAFF.

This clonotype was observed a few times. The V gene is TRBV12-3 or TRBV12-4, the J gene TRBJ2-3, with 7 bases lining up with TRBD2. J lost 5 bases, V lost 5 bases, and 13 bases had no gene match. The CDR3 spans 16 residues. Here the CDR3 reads CASSSASGSTIDTQYF. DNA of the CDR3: TGTGCCAGCAGTAGCGCTAGCGGCAGTACGATAGATACGCAGTATTTT.

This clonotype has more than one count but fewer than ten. CDR3: CASSPQGPGWEQYF. The CDR3 region has the DNA TGTGCCAGCAGCCCCCAGGGACCTGGTTGGGAGCAGTACTTC. The V and J genes are TRBV12-3 or TRBV12-4 and TRBJ2-7; the D gene could be TRBD1 or TRBD2 (5 bases each). This CDR3 is 14 amino acids long. V lost 6 bases to trimming and J lost 7 bases, with 19 bases between them.

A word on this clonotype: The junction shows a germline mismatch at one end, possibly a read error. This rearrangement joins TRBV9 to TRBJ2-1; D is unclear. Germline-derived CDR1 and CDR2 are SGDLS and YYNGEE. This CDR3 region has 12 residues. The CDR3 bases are TGTGCTAGCAGCCTGAACGACAATGAGCAGTTCTTC. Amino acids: CASSLNDNEQFF.

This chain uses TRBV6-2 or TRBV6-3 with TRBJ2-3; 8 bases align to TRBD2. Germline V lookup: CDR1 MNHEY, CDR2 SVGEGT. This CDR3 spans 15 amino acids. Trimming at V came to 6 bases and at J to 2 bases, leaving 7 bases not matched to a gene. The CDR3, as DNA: TGTGCCAGCAGCCTCCGAGCGGGAGTCACAGATACGCAGTATTTT. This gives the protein CASSLRAGVTDTQYF.

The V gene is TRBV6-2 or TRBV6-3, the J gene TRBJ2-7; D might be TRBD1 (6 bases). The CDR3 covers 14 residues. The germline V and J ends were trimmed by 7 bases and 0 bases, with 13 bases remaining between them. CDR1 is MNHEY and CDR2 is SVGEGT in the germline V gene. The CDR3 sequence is CASNLPGHSYEQYF. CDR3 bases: TGTGCCAGCAACCTACCGGGACACTCCTACGAGCAGTACTTC.

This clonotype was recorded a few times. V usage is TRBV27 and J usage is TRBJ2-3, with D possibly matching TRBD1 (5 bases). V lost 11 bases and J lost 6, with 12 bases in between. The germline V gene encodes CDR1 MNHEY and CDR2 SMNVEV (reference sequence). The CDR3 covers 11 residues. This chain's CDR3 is CASPAGDTQYF. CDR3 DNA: TGTGCCTCCCCCGCAGGGGATACGCAGTATTTT.

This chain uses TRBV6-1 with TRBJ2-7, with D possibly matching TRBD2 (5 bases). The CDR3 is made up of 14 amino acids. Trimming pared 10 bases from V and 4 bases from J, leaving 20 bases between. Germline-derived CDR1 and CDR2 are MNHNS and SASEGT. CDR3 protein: CATSPGLALYEQYF. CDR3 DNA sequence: TGTGCCACATCCCCGGGATTGGCCCTTTACGAGCAGTACTTC.

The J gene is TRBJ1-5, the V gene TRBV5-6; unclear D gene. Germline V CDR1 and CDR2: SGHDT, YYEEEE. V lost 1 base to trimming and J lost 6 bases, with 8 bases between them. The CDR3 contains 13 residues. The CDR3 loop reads CASSLRSGQPQHF. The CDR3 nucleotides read TGTGCCAGCAGCTTGCGGTCCGGTCAGCCCCAGCATTTT.

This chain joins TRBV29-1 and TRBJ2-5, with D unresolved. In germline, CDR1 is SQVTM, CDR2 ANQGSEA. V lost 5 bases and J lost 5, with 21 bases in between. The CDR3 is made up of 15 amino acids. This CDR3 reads CSVLGYLPTRETQYF. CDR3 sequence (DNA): TGCAGCGTTTTGGGGTACCTACCCACCAGGGAGACCCAGTACTTC.

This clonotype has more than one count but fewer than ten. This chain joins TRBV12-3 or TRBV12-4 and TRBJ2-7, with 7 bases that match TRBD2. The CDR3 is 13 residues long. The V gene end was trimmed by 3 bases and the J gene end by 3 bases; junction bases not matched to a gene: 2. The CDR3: CASSFGLVYEQYF. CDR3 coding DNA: TGTGCCAGCAGTTTCGGACTAGTCTACGAGCAGTACTTC.

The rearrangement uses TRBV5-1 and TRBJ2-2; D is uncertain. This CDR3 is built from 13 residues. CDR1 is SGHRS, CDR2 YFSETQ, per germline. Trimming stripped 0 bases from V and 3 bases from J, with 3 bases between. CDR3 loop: CASSLADTGELFF. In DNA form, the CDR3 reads TGCGCCAGCAGCTTGGCAGACACCGGGGAGCTGTTTTTT.

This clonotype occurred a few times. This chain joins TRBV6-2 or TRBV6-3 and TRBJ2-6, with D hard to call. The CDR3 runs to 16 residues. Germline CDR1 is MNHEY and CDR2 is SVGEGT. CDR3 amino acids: CAVGWAARSGANVLTF. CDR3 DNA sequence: TGTGCTGTAGGATGGGCCGCCAGATCTGGGGCCAACGTCCTGACTTTC.

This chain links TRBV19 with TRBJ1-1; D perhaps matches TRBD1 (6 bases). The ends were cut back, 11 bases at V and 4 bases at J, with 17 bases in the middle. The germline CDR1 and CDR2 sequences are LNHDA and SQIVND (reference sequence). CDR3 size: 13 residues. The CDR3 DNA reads TGTGCCTCCCAGTTGGAGGGGGGCACTGAAGCTTTCTTT. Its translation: CASQLEGGTEAFF. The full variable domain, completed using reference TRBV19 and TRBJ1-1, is DGGITQSPKYLFRKEGQNVTLSCEQNLNHDAMYWYRQDPGQGLRLIYYSQIVNDFQKGDIAEGYSVSREKKESFPLTVTSAQKNPTAFYLCASQLEGGTEAFFGQGTRLTVV.

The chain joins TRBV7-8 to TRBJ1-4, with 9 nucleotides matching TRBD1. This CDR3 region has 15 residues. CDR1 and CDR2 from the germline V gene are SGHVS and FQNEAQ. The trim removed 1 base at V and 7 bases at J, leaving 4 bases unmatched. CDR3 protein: CASSLDLGQGEKLFF. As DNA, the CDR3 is TGTGCCAGCAGCTTAGATCTGGGACAGGGTGAAAAACTGTTTTTT.

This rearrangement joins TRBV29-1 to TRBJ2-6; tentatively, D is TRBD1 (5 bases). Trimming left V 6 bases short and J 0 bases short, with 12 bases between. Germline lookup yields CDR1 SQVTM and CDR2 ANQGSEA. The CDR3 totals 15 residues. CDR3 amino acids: CSVDDRDSGANVLTF. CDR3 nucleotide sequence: TGCAGCGTGGATGACAGAGACTCTGGGGCCAACGTCCTGACTTTC.

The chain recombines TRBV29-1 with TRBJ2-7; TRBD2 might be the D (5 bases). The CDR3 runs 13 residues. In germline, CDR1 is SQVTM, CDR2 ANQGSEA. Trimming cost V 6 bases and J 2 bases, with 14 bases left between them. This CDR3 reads CSVRTSGTYEQYF. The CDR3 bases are TGCAGCGTACGGACGTCGGGAACCTACGAGCAGTACTTC.

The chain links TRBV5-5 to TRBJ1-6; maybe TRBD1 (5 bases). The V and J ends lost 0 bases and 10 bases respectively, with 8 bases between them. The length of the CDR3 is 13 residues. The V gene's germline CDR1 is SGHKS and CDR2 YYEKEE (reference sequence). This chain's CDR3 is CASSLGDGSPLHF. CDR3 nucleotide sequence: TGTGCCAGCAGCTTGGGGGACGGATCACCCCTCCACTTT.

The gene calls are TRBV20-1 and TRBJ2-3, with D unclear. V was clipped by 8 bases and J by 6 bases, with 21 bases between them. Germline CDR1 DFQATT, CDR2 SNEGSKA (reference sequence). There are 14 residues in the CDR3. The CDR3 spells CSRVLDGPLDTQYF. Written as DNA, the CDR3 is TGCAGTAGGGTTTTAGACGGGCCTTTGGATACGCAGTATTTT.

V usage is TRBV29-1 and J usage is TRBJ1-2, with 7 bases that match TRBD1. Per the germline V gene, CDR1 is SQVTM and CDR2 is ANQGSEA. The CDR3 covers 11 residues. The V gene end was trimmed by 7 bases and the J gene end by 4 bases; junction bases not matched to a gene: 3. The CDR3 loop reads CSAGDSYGYTF. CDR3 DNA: TGCAGCGCCGGGGACAGCTATGGCTACACCTTC. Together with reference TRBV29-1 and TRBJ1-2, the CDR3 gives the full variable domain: SAVISQKPSRDICQRGTSLTIQCQVDSQVTMMFWYRQQPGQSLTLIATANQGSEATYESGFVIDKFPISRPNLTFSTLTVSNMSPEDSSIYLCSAGDSYGYTFGSGTRLTVV.

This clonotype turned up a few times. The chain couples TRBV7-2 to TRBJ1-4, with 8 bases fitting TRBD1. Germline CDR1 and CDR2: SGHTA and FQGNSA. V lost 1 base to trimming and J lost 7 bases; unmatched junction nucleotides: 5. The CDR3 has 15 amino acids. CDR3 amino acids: CASSLGQGTSEKLFF. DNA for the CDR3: TGTGCCAGCAGCTTAGGACAGGGGACCTCTGAAAAACTGTTTTTT.

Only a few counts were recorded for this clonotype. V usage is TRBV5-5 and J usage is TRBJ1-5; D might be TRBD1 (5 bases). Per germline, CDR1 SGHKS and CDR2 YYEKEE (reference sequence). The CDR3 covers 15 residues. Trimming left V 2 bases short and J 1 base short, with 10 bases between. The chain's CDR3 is CASSLEDKSNQPQHF. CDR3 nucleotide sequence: TGTGCCAGCAGCTTAGAGGACAAAAGCAATCAGCCCCAGCATTTT.

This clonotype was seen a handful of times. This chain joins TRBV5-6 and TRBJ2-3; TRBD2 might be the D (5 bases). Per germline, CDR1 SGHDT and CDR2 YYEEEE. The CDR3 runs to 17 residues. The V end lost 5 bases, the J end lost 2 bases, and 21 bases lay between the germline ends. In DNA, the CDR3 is TGTGCCAGCAGGGTAGCGCCCGGGGAAGATTACACAGATACGCAGTATTTT. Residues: CASRVAPGEDYTDTQYF.

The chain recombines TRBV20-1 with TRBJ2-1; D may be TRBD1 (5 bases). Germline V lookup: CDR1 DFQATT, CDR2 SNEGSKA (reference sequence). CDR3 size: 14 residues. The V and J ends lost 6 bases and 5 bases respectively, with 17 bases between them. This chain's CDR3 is CSAPDSIKNNEQFF. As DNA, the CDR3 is TGCAGTGCCCCCGACAGCATTAAAAACAATGAGCAGTTCTTC.

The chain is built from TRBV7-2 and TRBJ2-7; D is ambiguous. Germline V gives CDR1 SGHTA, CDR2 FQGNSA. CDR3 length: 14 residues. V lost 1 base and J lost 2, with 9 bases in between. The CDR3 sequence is CASSLGSRPYEQYF. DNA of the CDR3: TGTGCCAGCAGCTTAGGTTCACGTCCCTACGAGCAGTACTTC. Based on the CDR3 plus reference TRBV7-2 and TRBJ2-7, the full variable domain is GAGVSQSPSNKVTEKGKDVELRCDPISGHTALYWYRQSLGQGLEFLIYFQGNSAPDKSGLPSDRFSAERTGGSVSTLTIQRTQQEDSAVYLCASSLGSRPYEQYFGPGTRLTVT.

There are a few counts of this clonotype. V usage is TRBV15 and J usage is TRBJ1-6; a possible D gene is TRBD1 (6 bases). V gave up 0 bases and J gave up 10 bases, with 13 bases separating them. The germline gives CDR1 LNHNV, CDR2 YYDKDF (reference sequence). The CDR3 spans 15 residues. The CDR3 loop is CATSRDRAGGSPLHF. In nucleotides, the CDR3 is TGTGCCACCAGCAGAGATCGGGCGGGGGGCTCACCCCTCCACTTT.